What follows are 4 T cell receptor beta chains derived from one specimen sequenced in a study of human T cells and chemical hapten exposure. TCRdb reprocessed the RACE reads with MiXCR, giving one entry per CDR3 protein. The sample holds about 350,000 distinct CDR3 sequences, roughly 6.3% seen once. Time point noted: patch test 2, 6 weeks after DPC sensitization. The treatment denotes: therapeutic diphenylcyclopropenone sensitization with weekly scalp DPC. Sequencing used whole blood, obtained in connection with sensitization to the hapten diphenylcyclopropenone (DPC). Receptor source: a woman between 18 and 29 years old with alopecia areata. Some clones in this sample may be carry-over from other donors' samples.

This clonotype was counted between two and nine times. J is TRBJ2-5 and V is TRBV12-3 or TRBV12-4; maybe TRBD2 (6 bases). This CDR3 has 15 amino acids. Trimming removed 0 bases from V and 3 bases from J, with 11 bases in between. In DNA, the CDR3 is TGTGCCAGCAGTTTAGCGGGGCGGGGAGAAGAGACCCAGTACTTC. This gives the protein CASSLAGRGEETQYF.

Many counts were recorded for this clonotype. The chain links TRBV7-2 to TRBJ1-2; 8 bases agree with TRBD1. Germline V CDR1 and CDR2: SGHTA, FQGNSA. The CDR3 is 14 residues long. The trim removed 3 bases at V and 3 bases at J, leaving 3 bases unmatched. CDR3 DNA sequence: TGTGCCAGCAGCTTTCAGGGGGCCCACTATGGCTACACCTTC. Translation: CASSFQGAHYGYTF.

V and J are TRBV7-9 and TRBJ1-4, with a tentative D call TRBD1 (6 bases). Germline assignment: CDR1 SEHNR and CDR2 FQNEAQ (reference sequence). CDR3 length: 14 amino acids. V was shortened by 4 bases and J by 6 bases, with 12 bases between the two germline ends. CDR3: CASSSREGDEKLFF. The CDR3 DNA is TGTGCCAGCAGCTCCAGGGAGGGGGATGAAAAACTGTTTTTT.

This clonotype was observed at least ten times. The chain couples TRBV29-1 to TRBJ1-5, with D possibly TRBD1 on 5 matching bases. The CDR3 sequence is 12 residues long. V dropped 5 bases and J dropped 7 bases, with 12 bases sitting between them. The germline gives CDR1 SQVTM, CDR2 ANQGSEA. CDR3 protein: CSVRDVGQPQHF. For the CDR3, the DNA is TGCAGCGTTAGGGACGTCGGACAGCCCCAGCATTTT.